This TCR beta chain was identified during a study of cytotoxic CD8 clonotypes in ibrutinib-treated CLL. In the study overall: Samples showed on average about 260,000 productive templates and 90,000 or so productive rearrangements.

CDR3 length equals 16 residues. CDR1 is GTSNPN, CDR2 SVGIG, per germline (reference sequence). Trimming cost V 5 bases and J 3 bases, with 22 bases left between them. Points from the study as a whole: On treatment, the uncommon public clonotypes contracted or remained stable.

Using immunoSEQ multiplex PCR, the repertoire was profiled, and TCRdb retains in-frame clones only, with some absent. The table has 150,000 or so clones, roughly 88% seen once; the top ten hold around 3%. In its sample, this clone was seen once. Its antigen remains unknown. This chain uses TRBV30 with TRBJ1-2; possible D gene TRBD1, 6 bases. The TCR was taken from a human donor with chronic lymphocytic leukemia. This specimen consisted of PBMCs, obtained at disease progression, from a patient treated with ibrutinib. The CDR3 spells CAWGTPGPGAHYGYTF. The CDR3, as DNA: TGTGCCTGGGGCACCCCGGGCCCAGGGGCACACTATGGCTACACCTTC.